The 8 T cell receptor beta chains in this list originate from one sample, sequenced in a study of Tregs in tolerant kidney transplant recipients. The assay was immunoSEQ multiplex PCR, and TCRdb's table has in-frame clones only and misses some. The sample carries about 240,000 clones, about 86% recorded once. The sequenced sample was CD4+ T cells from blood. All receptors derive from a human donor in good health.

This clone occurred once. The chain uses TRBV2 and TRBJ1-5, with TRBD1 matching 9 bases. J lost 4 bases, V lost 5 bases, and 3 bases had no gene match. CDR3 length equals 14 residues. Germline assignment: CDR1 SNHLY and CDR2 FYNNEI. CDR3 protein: CASSPDRGNQPQHF. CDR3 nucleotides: TGTGCCAGCAGTCCCGACAGGGGGAATCAGCCCCAGCATTTT.

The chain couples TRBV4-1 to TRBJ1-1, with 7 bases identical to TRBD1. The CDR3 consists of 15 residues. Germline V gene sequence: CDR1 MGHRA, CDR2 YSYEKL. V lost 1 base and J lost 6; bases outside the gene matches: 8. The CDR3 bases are TGCGCCAGCAGCCAAGGTCAGGGGGGTTTCGCTGAAGCTTTCTTT. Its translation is CASSQGQGGFAEAFF.

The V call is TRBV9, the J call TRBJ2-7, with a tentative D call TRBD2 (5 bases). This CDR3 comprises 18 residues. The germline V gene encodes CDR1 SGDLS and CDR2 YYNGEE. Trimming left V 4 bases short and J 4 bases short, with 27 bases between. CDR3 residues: CASSLDVGLRVVSYEQYF. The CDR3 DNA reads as TGTGCCAGCAGCCTAGACGTGGGGTTGAGGGTCGTAAGTTACGAGCAGTACTTC.

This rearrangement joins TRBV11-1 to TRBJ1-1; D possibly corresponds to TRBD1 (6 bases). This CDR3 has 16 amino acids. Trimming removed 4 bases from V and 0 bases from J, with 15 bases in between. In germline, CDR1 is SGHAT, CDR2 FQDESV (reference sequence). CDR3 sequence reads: CASSSRTDVMNTEAFF. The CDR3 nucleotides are TGTGCCAGCAGCTCCCGGACAGACGTCATGAACACTGAAGCTTTCTTT.

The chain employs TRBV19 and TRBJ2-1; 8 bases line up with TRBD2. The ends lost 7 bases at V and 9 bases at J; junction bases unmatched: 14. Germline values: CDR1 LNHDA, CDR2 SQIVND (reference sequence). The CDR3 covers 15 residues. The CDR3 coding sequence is TGTGCCAGTACATTGCTTGGCGGGGGGAACACTGAGCAGTTCTTC. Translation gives CASTLLGGGNTEQFF.

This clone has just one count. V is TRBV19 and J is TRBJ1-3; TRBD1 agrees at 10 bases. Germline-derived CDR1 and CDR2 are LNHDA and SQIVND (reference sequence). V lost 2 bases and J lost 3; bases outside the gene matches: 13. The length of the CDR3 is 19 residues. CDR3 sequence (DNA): TGTGCCAGTAGTATAATTTGGCGGGGACAGGGGCCTTTTGGAAACACCATATATTTT. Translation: CASSIIWRGQGPFGNTIYF.

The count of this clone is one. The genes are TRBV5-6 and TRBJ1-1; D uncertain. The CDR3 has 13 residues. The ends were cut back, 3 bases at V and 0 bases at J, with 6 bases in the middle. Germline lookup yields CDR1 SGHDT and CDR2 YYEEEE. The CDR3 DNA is TGTGCCAGCAGCTACTTTATGAACACTGAAGCTTTCTTT. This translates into CASSYFMNTEAFF.

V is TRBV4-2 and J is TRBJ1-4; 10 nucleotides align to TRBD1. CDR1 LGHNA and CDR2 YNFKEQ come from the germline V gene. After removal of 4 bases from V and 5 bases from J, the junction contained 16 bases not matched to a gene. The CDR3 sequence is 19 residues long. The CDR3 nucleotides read TGTGCCAGCAGCCTGCAAACACCGGGACAGGGGCGACCGAATGAAAAACTGTTTTTT. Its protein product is CASSLQTPGQGRPNEKLFF.